Sequencing of this T cell receptor beta chain was carried out in a study of identical twins. Unique molecular identifiers were present on cDNA, and template switching added a universal primer site. From the 5' RACE reads, TCRdb called clonotypes with MiXCR, one entry per CDR3 protein. In the table there are 1.5 million to 2 million distinct CDR3 sequences, less than 35% of which are singletons. CDR3 length: 14 residues. V shed 5 bases and J shed 0 bases, with 11 bases lying between them. Per the germline V gene, CDR1 is DFQATT and CDR2 is SNEGSKA (reference sequence). This clonotype originated in a newborn girl in good health. Source material: cord blood. V and J are TRBV20-1 and TRBJ2-4; D gene unclear. As DNA, the CDR3 is TGCAGTGCTCCCGGACCTATAGCCAAAAACATTCAGTACTTC. Its translation: CSAPGPIAKNIQYF.